Each of the 6 T cell receptor beta chains below was sequenced from the same sample in a study of post-analysis software for immune sequencing data (dated by TCRdb to the mid-2010s). Results the study describes overall, beyond this receptor: Patients showed significantly higher frequencies than controls for 4 or 5 TRBV segments, among them TRBV5-6, TRBV5-1 and TRBV20-1.

Preparation of the library involved PCR. Data came from an Illumina HiSeq 2500. To reduce PCR and sequencing biases, unique molecular identifiers were built into the TCR beta cDNA libraries. The public reads were run again by TCRdb, first through fastp at Q25 and then through MiXCR, and only productive beta chains were kept. Every CDR3 protein is listed once, alongside the most common genes and DNA of its rows. The sample records about 430,000 distinct CDR3 sequences, 35% to 45% of which are singletons. The top ten constitute less than 8% of the sample. Their antigen targets remain unknown. Material: blood. These receptors were obtained from a girl aged 2 to 9 with multiple sclerosis.

The rearrangement links TRBV7-9 to TRBJ2-1, with D possibly called TRBD1 or TRBD2 (8 bases each). The J call could be wrong; TRBJ2-7 is a better fit for the DNA end. This CDR3 comprises 17 residues. Germline loops: CDR1 SEHNR, CDR2 FQNEAQ (reference sequence). The CDR3 here is CASSYRGALAAYNEQYF. The DNA for the CDR3 is TGTGCCAGCAGCTACAGGGGGGCACTAGCGGCTTACAATGAGCAGTACTTC.

This sequence joins TRBV7-3 and TRBJ1-1, with D unclear. In germline, CDR1 is SGHTA, CDR2 FQGTGA. V lost 1 base and J 1 base, leaving 10 bases between the germline ends. The CDR3 contains 15 residues. In nucleotides, the CDR3 is TGTGCCAGCAGCTTAAACGGGAGGGCGAACACTGAAGCTTTCTTT. It specifies CASSLNGRANTEAFF.

This clonotype occurred a few times. The V and J genes are TRBV20-1 and TRBJ1-6; D is perhaps TRBD1 (5 bases). V lost 6 bases to trimming and J lost 5 bases, with 17 bases between them. Looked up from germline, CDR1 is DFQATT and CDR2 is SNEGSKA (reference sequence). The CDR3 runs to 15 residues. CDR3 residues: CSAQPPGTNNSPLHF. The CDR3 DNA sequence: TGCAGTGCCCAACCCCCAGGGACCAATAATTCACCCCTCCACTTT.

J is TRBJ2-5 and V is TRBV6-2 or TRBV6-3; D might be TRBD1 (6 bases). V lost 0 bases and J 5 bases, leaving 16 bases between the germline ends. This CDR3 contains 16 residues. Germline V lookup: CDR1 MNHEY, CDR2 SVGEGT. The CDR3 DNA follows: TGTGCCAGCAGTTACTCGACAGGCTACTTCCTGGAGACCCAGTACTTC. It is translated as CASSYSTGYFLETQYF.

This clonotype was detected only once. This sequence joins TRBV7-3 and TRBJ1-2; a weak D match, TRBD1 (6 bases). Germline CDR1 and CDR2: SGHTA and FQGTGA. V was cut by 3 bases and J by 6 bases, with 11 bases left in between. CDR3 length: 13 residues. In nucleotides, the CDR3 is TGTGCCAGCAGCTTTGTAAAGGGGGATGGCTACACCTTC. Amino acids: CASSFVKGDGYTF.

This clonotype was counted only a few times. This chain joins TRBV7-2 and TRBJ2-7; 9 bases line up with TRBD2. The trim removed 1 base at V and 2 bases at J, leaving 0 bases unmatched. The length of the CDR3 is 14 residues. Germline values: CDR1 SGHTA, CDR2 FQGNSA. The CDR3 loop is CASSLGLAAYEQYF. The CDR3 region has the DNA TGTGCCAGCAGCTTAGGACTAGCGGCCTACGAGCAGTACTTC.